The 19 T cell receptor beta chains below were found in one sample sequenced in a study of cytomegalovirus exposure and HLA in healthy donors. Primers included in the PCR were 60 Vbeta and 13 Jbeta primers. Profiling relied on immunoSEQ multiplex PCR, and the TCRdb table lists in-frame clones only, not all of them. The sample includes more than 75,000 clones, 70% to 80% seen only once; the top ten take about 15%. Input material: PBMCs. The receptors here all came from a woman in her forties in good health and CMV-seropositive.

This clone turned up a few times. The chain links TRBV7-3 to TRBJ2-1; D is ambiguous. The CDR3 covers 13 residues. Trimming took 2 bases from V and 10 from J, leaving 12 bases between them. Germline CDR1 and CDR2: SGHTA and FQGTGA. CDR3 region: CASSLPDRSEQFF. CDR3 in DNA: TGTGCCAGCAGCTTACCAGACCGTAGCGAGCAGTTCTTC.

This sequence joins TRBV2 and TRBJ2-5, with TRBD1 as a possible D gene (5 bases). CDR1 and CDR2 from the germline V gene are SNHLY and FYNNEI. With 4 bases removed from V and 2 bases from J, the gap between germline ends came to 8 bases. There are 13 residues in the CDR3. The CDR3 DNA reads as TGTGCCAGCAGTGGTCCAGGGCAAGAGACCCAGTACTTC. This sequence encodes CASSGPGQETQYF.

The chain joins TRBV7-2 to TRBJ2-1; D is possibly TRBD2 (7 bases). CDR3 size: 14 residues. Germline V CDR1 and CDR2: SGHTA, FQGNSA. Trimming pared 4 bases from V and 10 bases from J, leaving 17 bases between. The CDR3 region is CASSSSMGGREQFF. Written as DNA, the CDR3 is TGTGCCAGCAGCTCCTCCATGGGGGGGCGGGAGCAGTTCTTC.

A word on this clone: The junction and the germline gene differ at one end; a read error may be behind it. The CDR3 loop is CAGRQGGTYEQYF. CDR3 DNA sequence: TGTGCCGGGAGACAGGGGGGGACCTACGAGCAGTACTTC. The chain couples TRBV30 to TRBJ2-7; 9 bases fit TRBD1. CDR1 is GTSNPN and CDR2 is SVGIG in the germline V gene (reference sequence). The CDR3 length is 13 residues.

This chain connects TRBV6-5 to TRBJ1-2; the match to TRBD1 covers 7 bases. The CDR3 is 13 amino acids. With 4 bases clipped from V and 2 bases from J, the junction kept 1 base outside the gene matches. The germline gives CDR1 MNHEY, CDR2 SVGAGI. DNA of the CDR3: TGTGCCAGCAGTTTGGGACAGAACTATGGCTACACCTTC. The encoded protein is CASSLGQNYGYTF.

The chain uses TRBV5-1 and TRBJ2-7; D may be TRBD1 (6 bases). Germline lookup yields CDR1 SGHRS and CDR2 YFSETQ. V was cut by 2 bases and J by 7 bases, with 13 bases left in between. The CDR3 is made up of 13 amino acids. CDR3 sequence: CASSFPTGEEQYF. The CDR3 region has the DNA TGCGCCAGCAGCTTCCCGACAGGAGAAGAGCAGTACTTC. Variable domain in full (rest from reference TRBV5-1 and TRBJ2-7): KAGVTQTPRYLIKTRGQQVTLSCSPISGHRSVSWYQQTPGQGLQFLFEYFSETQRNKGNFPGRFSGRQFSNSRSEMNVSTLELGDSALYLCASSFPTGEEQYFGPGTRLTVT.

The CDR3 spells CASSLTSGRAADTQYF. CDR3 DNA sequence: TGTGCCAGCAGCCTGACTAGCGGGAGGGCCGCAGATACGCAGTATTTT. The chain employs TRBV4-2 and TRBJ2-3; 14 nucleotides match TRBD2. V lost 4 bases, J lost 4 bases, and 4 bases stayed unmatched. Looked up from germline, CDR1 is LGHNA and CDR2 is YNFKEQ. This CDR3 has 16 amino acids.

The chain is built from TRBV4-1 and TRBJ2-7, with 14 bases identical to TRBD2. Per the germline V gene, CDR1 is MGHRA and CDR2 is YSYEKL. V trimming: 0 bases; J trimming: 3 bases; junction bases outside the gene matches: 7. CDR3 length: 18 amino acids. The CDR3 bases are TGCGCCAGCAGCCAAGAAGGACTAGCGGGGGGTTCTCACTACGAGCAGTACTTC. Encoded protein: CASSQEGLAGGSHYEQYF.

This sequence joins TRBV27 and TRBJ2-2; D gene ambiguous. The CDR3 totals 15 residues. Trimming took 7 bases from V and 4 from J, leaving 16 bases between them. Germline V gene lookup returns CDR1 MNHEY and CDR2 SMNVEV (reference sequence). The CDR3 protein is CASTSSQRFTGELFF. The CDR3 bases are TGTGCCAGCACCTCTTCTCAGAGGTTCACCGGGGAGCTGTTTTTT.

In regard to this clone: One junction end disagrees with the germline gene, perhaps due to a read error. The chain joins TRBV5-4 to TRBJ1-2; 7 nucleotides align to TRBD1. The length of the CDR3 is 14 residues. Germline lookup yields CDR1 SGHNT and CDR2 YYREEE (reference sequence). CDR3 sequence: CASSQDRSDYGYTF. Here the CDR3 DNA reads TGTGCCAGCAGCCAGGACAGGTCCGACTACGGCTACACCTTC.

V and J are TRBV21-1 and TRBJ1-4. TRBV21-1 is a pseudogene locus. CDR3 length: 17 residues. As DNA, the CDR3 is TGTGCCAGCAGGACCACACGGGGGGAACTGTCTAATGAAAAACTGTTTTTT. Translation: CASRTTRGELSNEKLFF.

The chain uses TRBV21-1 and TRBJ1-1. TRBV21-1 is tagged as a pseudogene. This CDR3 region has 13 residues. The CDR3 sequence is CASRVRGNTEAFF. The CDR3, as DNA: TGTGCCAGCAGGGTCAGAGGAAACACTGAAGCTTTCTTT.

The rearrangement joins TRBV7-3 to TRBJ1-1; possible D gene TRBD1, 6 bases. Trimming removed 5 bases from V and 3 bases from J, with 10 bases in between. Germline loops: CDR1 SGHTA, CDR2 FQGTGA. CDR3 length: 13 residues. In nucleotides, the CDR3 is TGTGCCAGCAGCATAGGGGGGGACACTGAAGCTTTCTTT. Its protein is CASSIGGDTEAFF.

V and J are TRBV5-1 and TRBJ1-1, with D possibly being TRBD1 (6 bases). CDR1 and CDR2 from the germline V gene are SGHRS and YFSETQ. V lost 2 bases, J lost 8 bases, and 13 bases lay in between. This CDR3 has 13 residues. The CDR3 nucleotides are TGCGCCAGCAGCTTAAATGACCAGGGGGAAGCTTTCTTT. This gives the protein CASSLNDQGEAFF. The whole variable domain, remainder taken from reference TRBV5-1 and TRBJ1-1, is KAGVTQTPRYLIKTRGQQVTLSCSPISGHRSVSWYQQTPGQGLQFLFEYFSETQRNKGNFPGRFSGRQFSNSRSEMNVSTLELGDSALYLCASSLNDQGEAFFGQGTRLTVV.

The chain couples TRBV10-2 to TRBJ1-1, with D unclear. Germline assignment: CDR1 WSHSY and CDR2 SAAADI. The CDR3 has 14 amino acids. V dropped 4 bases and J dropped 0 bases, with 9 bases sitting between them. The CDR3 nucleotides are TGCGCCAGCAGTGGGGCAAACTTGAACACTGAAGCTTTCTTT. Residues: CASSGANLNTEAFF.

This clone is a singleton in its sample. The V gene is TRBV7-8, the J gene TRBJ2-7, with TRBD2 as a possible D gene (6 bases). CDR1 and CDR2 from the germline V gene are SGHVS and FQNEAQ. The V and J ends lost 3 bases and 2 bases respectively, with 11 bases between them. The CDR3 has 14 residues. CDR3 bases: TGTGCCAGCAGCTTCGGGAGAAACCCCTACGAGCAGTACTTC. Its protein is CASSFGRNPYEQYF.

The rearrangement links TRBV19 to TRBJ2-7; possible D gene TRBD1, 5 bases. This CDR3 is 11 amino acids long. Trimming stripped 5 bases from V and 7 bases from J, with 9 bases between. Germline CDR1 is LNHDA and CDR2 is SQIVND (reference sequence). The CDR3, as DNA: TGTGCCAGTAGTCGGGCAGGGGAGCAGTACTTC. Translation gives CASSRAGEQYF. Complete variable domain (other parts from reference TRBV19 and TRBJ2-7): DGGITQSPKYLFRKEGQNVTLSCEQNLNHDAMYWYRQDPGQGLRLIYYSQIVNDFQKGDIAEGYSVSREKKESFPLTVTSAQKNPTAFYLCASSRAGEQYFGPGTRLTVT.

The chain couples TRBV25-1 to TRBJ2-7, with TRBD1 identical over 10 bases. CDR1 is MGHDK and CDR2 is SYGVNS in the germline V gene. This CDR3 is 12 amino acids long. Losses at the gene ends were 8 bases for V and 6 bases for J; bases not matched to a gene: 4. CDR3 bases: TGTGCCAGCCGACAGGGGGCCTTCGAGCAGTACTTC. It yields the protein CASRQGAFEQYF.

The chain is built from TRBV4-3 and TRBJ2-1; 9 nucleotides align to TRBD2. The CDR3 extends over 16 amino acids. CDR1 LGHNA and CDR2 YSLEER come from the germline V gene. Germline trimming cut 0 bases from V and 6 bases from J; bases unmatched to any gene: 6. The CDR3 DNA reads TGCGCCAGCAGCCAAGATTTCGGCGGGAGGGCCAATGAGCAGTTCTTC. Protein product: CASSQDFGGRANEQFF.